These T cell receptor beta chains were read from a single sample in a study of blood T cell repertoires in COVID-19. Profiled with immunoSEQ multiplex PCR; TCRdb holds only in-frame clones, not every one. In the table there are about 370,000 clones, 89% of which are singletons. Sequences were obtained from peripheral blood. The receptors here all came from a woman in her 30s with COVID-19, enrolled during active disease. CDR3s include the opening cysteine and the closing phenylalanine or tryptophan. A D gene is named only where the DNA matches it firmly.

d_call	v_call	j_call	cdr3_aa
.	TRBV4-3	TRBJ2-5	CASSQISGQETQYF
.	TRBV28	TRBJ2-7	CASYQFPYEQYF
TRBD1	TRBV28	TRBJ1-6	CASSLSGTGYSPLHF
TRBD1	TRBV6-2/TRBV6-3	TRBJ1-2	CASSPDRVAGGYTF
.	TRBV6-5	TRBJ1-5	CASSYSGVSQPQHF
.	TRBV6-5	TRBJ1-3	CASTGLSGNTIYF
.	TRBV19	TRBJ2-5	CASSIKLRETQYF
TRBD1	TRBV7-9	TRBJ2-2	CASSTWDRSGTGELFF
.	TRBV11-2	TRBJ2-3	CASSFRGRGEDTDTQYF
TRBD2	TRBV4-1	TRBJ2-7	CASSQTSGDTYEQYF
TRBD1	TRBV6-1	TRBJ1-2	CASSEGDRNLYGYTF
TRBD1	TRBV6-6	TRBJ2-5	CASRKDRVDQETQYF
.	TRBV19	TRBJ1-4	CASSLQTTNEKLFF
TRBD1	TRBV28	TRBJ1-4	CASSPAGQGNEKLFF
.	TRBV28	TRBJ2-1	CASSLRGSYNEQFF
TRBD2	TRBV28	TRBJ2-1	CASSRLAGSSYNEQFF
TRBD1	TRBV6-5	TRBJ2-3	CASSRGQGPDTQYF
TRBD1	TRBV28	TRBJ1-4	CASTQGGADEKLFF
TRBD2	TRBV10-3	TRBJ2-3	CAISLAGVDTQYF
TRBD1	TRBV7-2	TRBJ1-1	CASSLVGTGGSEAFF
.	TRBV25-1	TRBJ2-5	CASSEGGGGETQYF
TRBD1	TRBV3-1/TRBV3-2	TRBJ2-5	CASSQETGEETQYF
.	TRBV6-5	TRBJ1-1	CASSYGQEAFF
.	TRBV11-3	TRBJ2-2	CASSLWTPTGELFF
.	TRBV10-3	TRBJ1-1	CAISESMAVNTEAFF
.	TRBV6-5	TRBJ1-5	CASSSPRDQPQHF
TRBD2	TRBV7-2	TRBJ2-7	CASSLGPAGGAREQYF
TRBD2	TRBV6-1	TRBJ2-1	CASSAEGGRRVIRGNEQFF
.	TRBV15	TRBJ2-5	CATSRDPTSTSQETQYF
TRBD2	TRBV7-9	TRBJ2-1	CASSHRTSGRGEFYEQFF
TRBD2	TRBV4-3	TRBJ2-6	CASSQGGIGTPSGANVLTF
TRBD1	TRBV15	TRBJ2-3	CATRQGPRADTQYF
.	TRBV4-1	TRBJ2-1	CASSQVLVEMGEQFF
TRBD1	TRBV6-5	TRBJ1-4	CASSYGTEDEKLFF
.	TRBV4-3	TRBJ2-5	CASSQDSLVRTPQGLKTQYF
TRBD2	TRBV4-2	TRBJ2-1	CASSQDGTGGPGGEQFF
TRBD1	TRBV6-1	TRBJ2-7	CASRRPGQGAYEQYF
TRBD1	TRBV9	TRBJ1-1	CASSPGWDRGFEAFF
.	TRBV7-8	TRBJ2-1	CASSLASFDYNEQFF
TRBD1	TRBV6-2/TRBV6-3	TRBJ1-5	CASSLQGALGNQPQHF
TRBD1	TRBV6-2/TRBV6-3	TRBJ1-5	CASSLDRDQPQHF
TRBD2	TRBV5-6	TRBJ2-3	CASSLSGGDTQYF
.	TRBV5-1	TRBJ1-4	CASSSGNREKLFF
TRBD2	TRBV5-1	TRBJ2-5	CASSPGSGGGIAETQYF
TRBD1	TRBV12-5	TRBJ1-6	CASGPDRGRGSPLHF
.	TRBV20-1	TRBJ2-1	CSASSWGVGNEQFF
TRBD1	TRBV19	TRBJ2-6	CASSDPGQPSGANVLTF
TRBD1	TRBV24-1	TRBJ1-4	CATSDPGQPEEKLFF
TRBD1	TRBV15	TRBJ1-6	CATSRAQGALSPLHF
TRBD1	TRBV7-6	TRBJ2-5	CASSFPTMTGGDETQYF
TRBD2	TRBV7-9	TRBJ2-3	CASSFIAGPGETQYF
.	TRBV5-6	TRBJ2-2	CASSRQPTNTGELFF
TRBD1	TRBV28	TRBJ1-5	CASSPTTGALNQPQHF
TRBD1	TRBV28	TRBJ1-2	CASSTGQGYGYTF
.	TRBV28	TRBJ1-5	CASSLGQNIQPQHF
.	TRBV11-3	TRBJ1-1	CASSSRTEAFF
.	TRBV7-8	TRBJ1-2	CASSLGQSNYGYTF
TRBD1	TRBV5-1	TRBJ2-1	CASSASGTGQPNEQFF
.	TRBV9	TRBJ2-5	CASSPHTLETQYF